This TCR beta chain was identified during a study of T cell repertoires in cytomegalovirus infection. This clonotype was seen repeatedly, ten times or more. Its antigen remains unknown. The length of the CDR3 is 13 residues. Trimming took 5 bases from V and 4 from J, leaving 9 bases between them. TCRdb recomputed calls from the reads with MiXCR, one row per CDR3 protein. The sample lists hundreds of thousands of distinct CDR3 sequences; roughly a third were seen once. The clonotype originates from a human donor in good health (CMV status not recorded). Some clones in this sample may be carry-over from other donors' samples. The specimen was cultured CD8+ T cells from PBMCs, collected from culture after CMV antigen stimulation. The chain joins TRBV12-3 or TRBV12-4 to TRBJ1-5, with no clear D. The CDR3 protein is CASSPVPNQPQHF. CDR3 nucleotide sequence: TGTGCCAGCAGTCCAGTCCCGAATCAGCCCCAGCATTTT.